This T cell receptor beta chain comes out of a study of cytomegalovirus exposure and HLA in healthy donors (dated by TCRdb to 2016 to 2017). Regarding the complete study: An earlier analysis of approximately 590 of the donors reported 250 to 350 Gb of sequence data and roughly 110 million unique TCR beta sequences from roughly 180 million T cells. All discovery cohort repertoires had been generated on a single sequencing platform. About 5 DR-DQ haplotypes were handled as single units for association and clustering, since linkage in the cohort was strong. Roughly 300 gigabases of sequencing data and approximately 84 million unique TCR sequences were included in an early release covering roughly 700 HLA-typed donors. Rather than using new phenotypic data, the later analysis identified candidate immune exposures from TCR beta sequences and from how often those sequences occurred across donors. Both class I and class II loci were covered by HLA typing, at four-digit resolution. Using immunosequencing, the study profiled T cell repertoires from 550 to 750 subjects and related those repertoires to cytomegalovirus serostatus. Of the approximately 400 genotyped donors, 65% to 90% were placed in the genetic ancestry cluster associated with self-reported Caucasian donors. An earlier analysis of around 540 of the donors applied high-throughput TCR beta sequencing to assess whether each TCR beta V gene segment acted as functional or pseudogenic. Alongside the repertoire data, information on donor age, sex, ethnicity and CMV serostatus was compiled. Besides the first cohort of around 700 subjects, a separate validation cohort made up of 120 different subjects was used. Among 300 to 500 genotyped donors of the cohort, an average of about 240,000 unique TCR beta nucleotide sequences was sequenced per donor, of which about 19% were non-productive. Typing coverage differed by locus: A, B, C, DRB1 and DQB1 were typed in roughly 629-640 donors, DQA1 in about 550, DPA1 in 600 to 610, and DPB1 in just under 490. High-throughput TCR immunosequencing, statistical association of individual TCRs with disease status, and machine learning were combined to predict cytomegalovirus infection status. The study aimed to test whether signatures of past pathogen exposure could be identified by cataloging public T cell receptors. To study patterns of TCR occurrence, a later analysis re-analyzed previously published TCR beta repertoires from 600 to 750 donors and added high-resolution HLA genotyping. A later genetic analysis took genome-wide SNP genotypes for about 65% of the 666 donors and used that subset as a discovery cohort.

Study-level results and caveats: Most TCR sequences were observed very rarely across donors, whereas some public TCRs were present in many individuals. Most CMV-associated TCR beta chains appeared to be HLA-restricted in a later analysis, and the HLA associations seemed to be driven largely by CMV exposure. According to a later analysis, TCR association rates differed among HLA loci, with DRB1 alleles showing the most associated TCRs and HLA-C alleles showing the fewest. In both the original and validation cohorts, the classifier was reported to diagnose cytomegalovirus status with high specificity and sensitivity. In an earlier analysis of 587 of the donors, most TCR beta V segments appeared in productive rearrangements about 87% or about 30% of the time, broadly matching IMGT annotations. According to a later genetic analysis, donors in an Asian-associated ancestry cluster had fewer N-insertions in productive TCRs than the approximately 630-donor mean. For the cohort, immune exposure information was limited to CMV serostatus. When HLA alleles, especially DR and DQ, strongly co-occurred, attributing TCR associations to individual alleles was difficult. In this cohort, only TCR beta chains were sequenced, and detectable features were limited by the absence of alpha or paired-chain data. The earlier analysis of approximately 560 of the donors excluded some 16 rarely observed V segments, including chromosome 9 orphons, because counts were too low. Because HLA typing was unavailable for some donors at each locus, only the typed subset was used in association tests. Because the 87-base-pair reads could not distinguish some IMGT-functional V segments, including TRBV6-2 and TRBV6-3, those segments were excluded. In vitro tests confirmed that a few of the cytomegalovirus-associated TCR beta chains recognize cytomegalovirus antigens. Linkage disequilibrium might explain the correlated functional status among segregating V segments, but an unknown experimental factor could not be ruled out. Compared with equally common non-associated chains, HLA-associated TCR beta chains in a later analysis were more clonally expanded and had lower generation probabilities. According to the authors, the approach could potentially be generalized to other disease states and immunological phenotypes. In a later analysis, around 17,000 TCR beta sequences were associated with specific HLA alleles at a false discovery rate of 0.05. Several of the top co-occurrence clusters appeared to be linked to parvovirus B19, influenza, CMV and Epstein-Barr virus, according to a later analysis. A further reported finding was that TCR beta sequences accurately predicted the HLA-A and HLA-B alleles for most subjects in the first cohort. A cluster of highly shared sequence variants was judged likely to represent a technical artifact of the sequencing pipeline. The study gave a list of about 160 TCR beta chains associated with cytomegalovirus. The presence/absence analyses assumed that sequencing depth was roughly uniform across donors, and that assumption may not be true. In a later genetic analysis, a missense DCLRE1C variant was associated with V-gene and J-gene trimming of TCR beta chains, and the association was replicated in an independent cohort.

Library preparation was by the immunoSEQ multiplex PCR assay. A mixture of 60 forward primers for TCR Vbeta segments and 13 reverse primers for TCR Jbeta segments was used in the multiplex PCR. Amplification of the CDR3 region of rearranged TCR beta genes was performed with a multiplex PCR assay on genomic DNA. On the Illumina HiSeq System, the amplified TCR beta libraries were sequenced as 87-base-pair reads. The authors' pipeline ran thus. A later analysis counted about 80 million unique TCR beta chains across the 666 repertoires, and 10 million to 12 million of these chains were shared by at least two donors. Raw reads were error-corrected and collapsed into unique sequences by a nearest-neighbor algorithm in which closely related sequences were merged to remove PCR and sequencing errors. To assign V, D and J gene segments, CDR3 sequences were aligned to IMGT reference sequences. For a sequence to be retained, at least a six-nucleotide match to both a V gene segment and a J gene segment was required. A rearrangement was called productive if the CDR3 had no stop codons and remained in frame with V and J, and every other rearrangement was called non-productive. Following IMGT convention, CDR3 was defined as the stretch from the second conserved V-encoded cysteine up to the conserved J-encoded phenylalanine. In an earlier analysis of more than 550 of the donors, sequences lacking an unambiguous match to a single V gene segment were excluded. In an earlier analysis of about 590 of the donors, a V segment was called functional when productive rearrangements were above 56.7%, and segregating when the standard deviation between donors exceeded 5%. A statistical classification framework was built to diagnose cytomegalovirus status from the catalog of TCR beta chain sequences. In a later analysis, TCR nucleotide sequences were compared against IMGT/GENE-DB human TR gene sequences so that V and J genes could be assigned. Using the TCRdist pipeline, a later analysis assigned CDR3 sequences along with most-parsimonious VDJ recombination scenarios. In a later analysis, each TCR beta chain was defined by its CDR3 amino acid sequence together with its V-gene family, and reads lacking a unique V-gene family were excluded. In a later analysis, nearly 600 highly shared, low-generation-probability nucleotide sequences were removed to address suspected cross-contamination and a sequencing artifact. A later analysis calculated a clonal expansion index for each public chain from normalized within-repertoire ranks of inferred template counts. In a later analysis, generation probabilities were computed using a VDJ recombination model fitted to out-of-frame rearrangements, and the results were checked against IGoR. Hypergeometric tests were used in a later analysis to score TCR-TCR, TCR-HLA and TCR-CMV co-occurrence, with a repertoire-size bias correction applied to the TCR pairs. In a later analysis, false discovery rates were estimated by permuting HLA or CMV assignments 20 times. In a later analysis, co-occurring TCRs were grouped using DBSCAN, and TCRdist sequence similarity was added for clustering within HLA-allele-positive subsets. For co-occurrence clustering, repertoires with fewer than 30,000 or more than 120,000 public chains were excluded, along with several repertoires with anomalous nucleotide sharing. The clones in this table, taken by TCRdb from immuneACCESS, are in-frame only. Not every clone is retained; where verified, under half of the shortfall comes from an unresolved V gene, and the cause of the rest is unknown. V and J calls and clone size are those listed in that table; D and trimming were worked out from the DNA. The sample data list around 120,000 clones, and around 77% of these were observed just once. The ten largest clones add up to roughly 1.8% of the sample.

In total, about 650 healthy bone marrow donors made up the cohort. At the time of sampling, all cohort members were nominally healthy, though unrecorded immune exposures were likely present. The donor was CMV seronegative and belonged to the group of approximately 320 seronegative cohort members. A peripheral blood sample was collected from each donor, and TCR beta sequencing was performed on peripheral blood mononuclear cells. Genomic DNA extraction from the blood cell samples was performed with the Qiagen DNeasy Blood Extraction Kit. For CDR1 and CDR2, the germline V gene lists SGDLS and YYNGEE. CDR3 length: 15 amino acids, cysteine to phenylalanine. Only CDR3 DNA is held: 45 bases, read in frame from base 1. V loses 0 bases at its end and J loses 6 bases; junction bases beyond the gene matches: 6. The count of this clone is one. Its specific antigen is unknown. Per-nucleotide qualities are absent, and no much larger clonotype sits a single base away.

The sample taken for sequencing was PBMCs. In this chain, TRBV9 is recombined with TRBJ2-7; the central 10 bases match TRBD1. The clonotype originates from a woman between 45 and 60 years old in good health and CMV-seronegative. At the DNA level, the sequence is TGTGCCAGCAGCGTAGAGGGACAGGGGCCAGTCGAGCAGTACTTC. Translated, this is CASSVEGQGPVEQYF.